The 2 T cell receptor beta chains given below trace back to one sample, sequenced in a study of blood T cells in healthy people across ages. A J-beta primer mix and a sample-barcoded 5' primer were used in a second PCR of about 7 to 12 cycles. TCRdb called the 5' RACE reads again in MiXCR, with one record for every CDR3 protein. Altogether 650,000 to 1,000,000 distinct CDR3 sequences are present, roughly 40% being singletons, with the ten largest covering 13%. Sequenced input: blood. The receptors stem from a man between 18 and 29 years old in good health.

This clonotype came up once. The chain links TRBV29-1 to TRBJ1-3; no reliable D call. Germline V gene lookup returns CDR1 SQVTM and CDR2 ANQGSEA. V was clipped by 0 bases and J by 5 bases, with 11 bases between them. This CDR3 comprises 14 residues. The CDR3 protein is CSVEDRRERNTIYF. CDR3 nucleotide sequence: TGCAGCGTTGAAGATCGACGGGAGCGAAACACCATATATTTT. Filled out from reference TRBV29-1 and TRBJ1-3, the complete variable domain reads SAVISQKPSRDICQRGTSLTIQCQVDSQVTMMFWYRQQPGQSLTLIATANQGSEATYESGFVIDKFPISRPNLTFSTLTVSNMSPEDSSIYLCSVEDRRERNTIYFGEGSWLTVV.

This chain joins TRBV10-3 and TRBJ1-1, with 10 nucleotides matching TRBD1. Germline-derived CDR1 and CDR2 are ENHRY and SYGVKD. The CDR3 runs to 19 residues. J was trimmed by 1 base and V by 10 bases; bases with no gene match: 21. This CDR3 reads CATLRDRGLRTQRNTEAFF. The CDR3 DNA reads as TGTGCCACCCTACGGGACAGGGGCCTTAGGACCCAAAGGAACACTGAAGCTTTCTTT.